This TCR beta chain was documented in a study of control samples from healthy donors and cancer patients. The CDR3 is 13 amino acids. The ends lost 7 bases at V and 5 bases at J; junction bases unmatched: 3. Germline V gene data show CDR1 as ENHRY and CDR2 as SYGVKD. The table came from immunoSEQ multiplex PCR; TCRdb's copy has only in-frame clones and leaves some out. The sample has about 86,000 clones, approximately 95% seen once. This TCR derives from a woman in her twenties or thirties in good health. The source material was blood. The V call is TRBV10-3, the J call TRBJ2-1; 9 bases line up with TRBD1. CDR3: CAIMGQGHNEQFF. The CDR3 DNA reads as TGTGCCATCATGGGACAGGGCCACAATGAGCAGTTCTTC.